These 7 T cell receptor beta chains share one sample of origin, sequenced in a study of shared clonotypes between healthy human individuals. Here immunoSEQ multiplex PCR was the method, and the copy in TCRdb shows in-frame clones only, minus some. The table records roughly 550,000 clones, 95% to 96% of them present only once. Terminally differentiated effector memory CD45RA+ cells were left out of the naive CD8 fraction, which was CD45RO-negative and positively selected for CCR7. The sample taken for sequencing was naive CD8+ T cells sorted from blood. These receptors came from a woman aged 25 to 45 in good health.

This rearrangement joins TRBV9 to TRBJ2-2; D remains ambiguous. Trimming took 7 bases from V and 4 from J, leaving 8 bases between them. This CDR3 contains 12 residues. Germline V gives CDR1 SGDLS, CDR2 YYNGEE. CDR3 amino acids: CASAGLTGELFF. CDR3 DNA sequence: TGTGCCAGCGCTGGCCTCACCGGGGAGCTGTTTTTT. The complete variable domain, with remaining parts taken from reference TRBV9 and TRBJ2-2, reads DSGVTQTPKHLITATGQRVTLRCSPRSGDLSVYWYQQSLDQGLQFLIQYYNGEERAKGNILERFSAQQFPDLHSELNLSSLELGDSALYFCASAGLTGELFFGEGSRLTVL.

This chain connects TRBV28 to TRBJ1-5; no definite D call. V lost 8 bases, J lost 1 base, and 15 bases lay in between. Germline lookup yields CDR1 MDHEN and CDR2 SYDVKM. CDR3 length: 15 amino acids. CDR3 amino acids: CASDPWPKSNQPQHF. The CDR3 DNA reads TGTGCCAGCGACCCTTGGCCAAAGAGCAATCAGCCCCAGCATTTT.

The chain links TRBV6-5 to TRBJ2-7, with TRBD2 matching over 10 bases. The CDR3 is 16 residues long. J gave up 4 bases and V 0 bases, and 6 bases lay outside the gene matches. Germline CDR1 reads MNHEY; CDR2 reads SVGAGI. Here the CDR3 reads CASSYSPGTSVYEQYF. In nucleotides, the CDR3 is TGTGCCAGCAGTTACTCGCCCGGGACTAGCGTTTACGAGCAGTACTTC.

The V call is TRBV9, the J call TRBJ2-7; D gene uncertain. CDR1 and CDR2 from the germline V gene are SGDLS and YYNGEE. The CDR3 sequence is 13 residues long. V dropped 2 bases and J dropped 2 bases, with 8 bases sitting between them. DNA for the CDR3: TGTGCCAGCAGCGTCTCGGACGCCTACGAGCAGTACTTC. Encoded protein: CASSVSDAYEQYF. The full variable domain, completed using reference TRBV9 and TRBJ2-7, is DSGVTQTPKHLITATGQRVTLRCSPRSGDLSVYWYQQSLDQGLQFLIQYYNGEERAKGNILERFSAQQFPDLHSELNLSSLELGDSALYFCASSVSDAYEQYFGPGTRLTVT.

The V and J genes are TRBV13 and TRBJ2-1; 10 nucleotides agree with TRBD1. Germline V gives CDR1 PRHDT, CDR2 FYEKMQ (reference sequence). The V gene end was trimmed by 5 bases and the J gene end by 5 bases; junction bases not matched to a gene: 6. The length of the CDR3 is 15 residues. CDR3 nucleotides: TGTGCCAGCAGCCCTGACAGGGGGCTAGACAATGAGCAGTTCTTC. As protein: CASSPDRGLDNEQFF.

The chain recombines TRBV6-1 with TRBJ2-3, with 13 bases that match TRBD2. The J segment lost 6 bases and the V segment lost 3 bases, leaving 6 bases of the junction unmatched. The CDR3 runs to 16 residues. The germline V gene encodes CDR1 MNHNS and CDR2 SASEGT. CDR3 DNA sequence: TGTGCCAGCAGTGATGTACTAGCGGGAGGGCTGGATACGCAGTATTTT. This translates into CASSDVLAGGLDTQYF.

The V gene is TRBV2, the J gene TRBJ2-7; 10 nucleotides line up with TRBD2. The V gene's germline CDR1 is SNHLY and CDR2 FYNNEI. This CDR3 has 14 residues. V shed 9 bases and J 3 bases; nucleotides not matched to a gene: 8. CDR3 sequence (DNA): TGTGCCAGAAAGACTATAGCGGGAGGCTACGAGCAGTACTTC. Its protein is CARKTIAGGYEQYF.